The TCR beta chain under discussion was sequenced for a study of identical twins. One entry per CDR3 protein results from TCRdb running MiXCR on the 5' RACE reads. The table includes approximately 680,000 distinct CDR3 sequences, about 7.1% detected once. This clonotype has only a few counts. Trimming took 1 base from V and 9 from J; bases not matched to a gene: 8. Germline V gene sequence: CDR1 KGHDR, CDR2 SFDVKD. The CDR3 consists of 16 residues. This sample also belongs to another study, concerning yellow fever vaccine responses in identical twins.

The rearrangement joins TRBV24-1 to TRBJ2-1; 10 nucleotides match TRBD2. The TCR comes from a woman aged 18-29 years in good health. Sequencing was done on a sample of PBMCs. The CDR3 DNA reads TGTGCCACCAGTGATTTTGCTAGCGGGAGCCTGGGTGAGCAGTTCTTC. This gives the protein CATSDFASGSLGEQFF.